This T cell receptor beta chain was obtained from a study of blood T cell repertoires in COVID-19. Background on the study: Specimens from acute and convalescent COVID-19 originated in the United States, Italy and Spain.

Assay: immunoSEQ multiplex PCR; the TCRdb copy retains only in-frame clones and omits some. Of approximately 300,000 clones listed, approximately 90% are singletons. Germline CDR1 is SGHTS and CDR2 is YDEGEE. This CDR3 region has 14 residues. V gave up 2 bases and J gave up 6 bases, with 13 bases separating them. Everyone who took part was about 18 to 89 years old, and they came from 24 US areas. Clinical history reported by participants formed the basis on which cohorts were assigned. The V gene is TRBV5-8, the J gene TRBJ2-3; the D gene is possibly TRBD2 (6 bases). What was sequenced was PBMCs or T cells enriched from blood (not recorded which). This sequence originates from a woman in her 30s who had been exposed to COVID-19. CDR3 amino acids: CASSFRSSGDTQYF. The DNA for the CDR3 is TGTGCCAGCAGCTTTAGGAGTAGCGGTGATACGCAGTATTTT.